This passage covers 16 T cell receptor beta chains from one sample sequenced in a study of blood T cell repertoires in COVID-19. The table came from immunoSEQ multiplex PCR; TCRdb's copy has only in-frame clones and leaves some out. The table records approximately 130,000 clones, about 83% of them present only once. The sample was peripheral blood. These receptors were taken from a human donor in a cohort sampled during active COVID-19.

V and J are TRBV3-1 (or the pseudogene TRBV3-2) and TRBJ2-7; no firm D call. V was pared by 1 base and J by 3 bases, with 16 bases between. Germline V gene data show CDR1 as LGHDT and CDR2 as YNNKEL (reference sequence). The CDR3 runs to 16 residues. The CDR3 coding sequence is TGTGCCAGCAGCCAAGTTTTCTCCAGTATTGTCTACGAGCAGTACTTC. Protein sequence: CASSQVFSSIVYEQYF.

The gene calls are TRBV18 and TRBJ2-2; the match to TRBD2 covers 9 bases. This CDR3 is built from 16 residues. Trimming cost V 3 bases and J 7 bases; bases outside gene matches: 9. Germline V gene lookup returns CDR1 KGHSH and CDR2 LQKENI. CDR3 amino acids: CASSPQSGGSYGELFF. CDR3 coding DNA: TGTGCCAGCTCACCGCAAAGCGGGGGGAGCTACGGGGAGCTGTTTTTT.

The J gene is TRBJ2-7, the V gene TRBV6-5; D not resolved. This CDR3 contains 11 residues. Trimming removed 7 bases at V and 2 bases at J, with 6 bases between. Germline V lookup: CDR1 MNHEY, CDR2 SVGAGI. The CDR3 loop reads CASNLAYEQYF. The CDR3 DNA reads TGTGCCAGCAACTTAGCCTACGAGCAGTACTTC.

This rearrangement joins TRBV3-1 (or the pseudogene TRBV3-2) to TRBJ1-1; possible D gene TRBD1, 5 bases. The V gene lost 1 base and the J gene lost 4 bases, with 13 bases spanning the gap. The CDR3 sequence is 15 residues long. Germline V gives CDR1 LGHDT, CDR2 YNNKEL (reference sequence). The CDR3 region has the DNA TGTGCCAGCAGCCAAGGGCGGGGGTCGAGCACTGAAGCTTTCTTT. This sequence encodes CASSQGRGSSTEAFF.

Comment on this clone: Other DNA sequences in the sample encode the same CDR3. The V and J genes are TRBV12-3 or TRBV12-4 and TRBJ1-1; 7 nucleotides line up with TRBD1. CDR3 length: 13 residues. V was clipped by 5 bases and J by 1 base; unmatched bases: 1. The DNA for the CDR3 is TGTGCCAGCAGTAGACAGGGGAACACTGAAGCTTTCTTT. Translation: CASSRQGNTEAFF.

This clone was seen more than once but under ten times. This chain links TRBV7-8 with TRBJ2-7; D might be TRBD2 (6 bases). The germline V gene has CDR1 SGHVS and CDR2 FQNEAQ. The V gene lost 2 bases and the J gene lost 2 bases, with 16 bases spanning the gap. This CDR3 has 16 amino acids. The CDR3 reads CASSLSFRGIPYEQYF. CDR3 coding DNA: TGTGCCAGCAGCTTAAGTTTCCGGGGGATCCCCTACGAGCAGTACTTC.

The V call is TRBV11-1, the J call TRBJ2-1, with 10 bases lining up with TRBD1. After removal of 3 bases from V and 4 bases from J, the junction contained 0 bases not matched to a gene. Germline CDR1 is SGHAT and CDR2 is FQDESV (reference sequence). CDR3 length equals 14 residues. Here the CDR3 DNA reads TGTGCCAGCAGCTTGGGACAGGGGTACAATGAGCAGTTCTTC. Amino acids: CASSLGQGYNEQFF.

V and J are TRBV3-1 (or the pseudogene TRBV3-2) and TRBJ2-2; 7 bases fit TRBD1. The length of the CDR3 is 14 residues. V lost 4 bases and J lost 8; bases outside the gene matches: 7. Germline CDR1 is LGHDT and CDR2 is YNNKEL (reference sequence). Here the CDR3 reads CASSPTGSRGELFF. The CDR3 nucleotides read TGTGCCAGCAGCCCGACAGGGTCGCGGGGGGAGCTGTTTTTT.

The V and J genes are TRBV6-5 and TRBJ1-3; TRBD1 is a possible D gene (5 bases). Trimming took 0 bases from V and 0 from J, leaving 9 bases between them. The CDR3 has 16 residues. Germline V gene lookup returns CDR1 MNHEY and CDR2 SVGAGI. The CDR3 sequence is CASSYSRQHSGNTIYF. CDR3 bases: TGTGCCAGCAGTTACTCGAGACAGCACTCTGGAAACACCATATATTTT.

The chain combines TRBV4-1 with TRBJ2-2; 8 bases map to TRBD2. Germline V gene data show CDR1 as MGHRA and CDR2 as YSYEKL. Trimming removed 11 bases from V and 3 bases from J; junction bases left unmatched: 14. The length of the CDR3 is 16 residues. In DNA, the CDR3 is TGCGCCCCCAGCCAAGGCCGGGGGGGGGACACCGGGGAGCTGTTTTTT. This codes for CAPSQGRGGDTGELFF.

The rearrangement joins TRBV5-1 to TRBJ2-5; D unclear. Germline V lookup: CDR1 SGHRS, CDR2 YFSETQ. V lost 4 bases and J 2 bases, leaving 9 bases between the germline ends. The CDR3 totals 13 residues. CDR3 protein: CASSRQPQETQYF. CDR3 coding DNA: TGCGCCAGCAGCAGACAACCACAAGAGACCCAGTACTTC.

The rearrangement links TRBV3-1 (or the pseudogene TRBV3-2) to TRBJ2-1; 7 bases map to TRBD1. Per germline, CDR1 LGHDT and CDR2 YNNKEL (reference sequence). Trimming cost V 4 bases and J 6 bases; bases outside gene matches: 15. This CDR3 contains 17 residues. DNA for the CDR3: TGTGCCAGCAGCCCCTACCTCACCGGGACAGCGCGCAATGAGCAGTTCTTC. Translated, it gives CASSPYLTGTARNEQFF.

The J gene is TRBJ2-2, the V gene TRBV10-3; 7 positions agree with TRBD2. Germline V gene lookup returns CDR1 ENHRY and CDR2 SYGVKD. The V gene end was trimmed by 3 bases and the J gene end by 0 bases; junction bases not matched to a gene: 1. The CDR3 length is 15 residues. CDR3 sequence (DNA): TGTGCCATCAGTGATCGGGGGGCGAACACCGGGGAGCTGTTTTTT. Translating gives CAISDRGANTGELFF.

The table lists this clone with a count of one. This chain links TRBV5-5 with TRBJ2-3, with D possibly TRBD1 on 5 matching bases. V lost 4 bases and J 2 bases, leaving 11 bases between the germline ends. Germline V lookup: CDR1 SGHKS, CDR2 YYEKEE (reference sequence). This CDR3 region has 14 residues. CDR3 loop: CASSKGLTTDTQYF. Written as DNA, the CDR3 is TGTGCCAGCAGCAAGGGGCTTACCACAGATACGCAGTATTTT.

The V call is TRBV21-1, the J call TRBJ1-2; the tabulated D call, TRBD1, remains unverified against the DNA. TRBV21-1 is shown as a pseudogene. The CDR3 extends over 15 amino acids. In DNA, the CDR3 is TGTGCCAGCAGCACGACCGGAAGGAGACAGTATGGCTACACCTTC. It yields the protein CASSTTGRRQYGYTF.

V and J are TRBV19 and TRBJ2-2; D gene uncertain. CDR3 size: 14 residues. Germline assignment: CDR1 LNHDA and CDR2 SQIVND (reference sequence). With 6 bases removed from V and 1 base from J, the gap between germline ends came to 9 bases. CDR3 in amino acids: CASSPNRNTGELFF. DNA of the CDR3: TGTGCCAGTAGCCCGAACAGGAACACCGGGGAGCTGTTTTTT. The whole variable domain, filled in from reference TRBV19 and TRBJ2-2, reads DGGITQSPKYLFRKEGQNVTLSCEQNLNHDAMYWYRQDPGQGLRLIYYSQIVNDFQKGDIAEGYSVSREKKESFPLTVTSAQKNPTAFYLCASSPNRNTGELFFGEGSRLTVL.